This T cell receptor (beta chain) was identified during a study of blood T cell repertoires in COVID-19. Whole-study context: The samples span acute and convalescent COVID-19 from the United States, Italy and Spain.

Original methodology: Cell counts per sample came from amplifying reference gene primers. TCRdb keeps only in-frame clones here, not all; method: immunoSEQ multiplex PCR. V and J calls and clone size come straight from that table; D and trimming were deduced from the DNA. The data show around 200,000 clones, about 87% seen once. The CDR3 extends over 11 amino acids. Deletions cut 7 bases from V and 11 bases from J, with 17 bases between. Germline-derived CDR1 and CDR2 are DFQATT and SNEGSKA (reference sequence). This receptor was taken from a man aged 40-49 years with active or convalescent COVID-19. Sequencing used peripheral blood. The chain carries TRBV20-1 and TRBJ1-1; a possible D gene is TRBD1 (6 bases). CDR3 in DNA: TGCAGTGAAAAGGGGGACACTGGGGCTTTCTTT. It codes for CSEKGDTGAFF.